The 18 T cell receptor beta chains given below trace back to one sample, sequenced in a study of T cell responses to AZD1222 COVID-19 vaccine. Sequenced by immunoSEQ multiplex PCR; TCRdb stores in-frame clones only, minus some. Of about 200,000 clones listed, 85% to 90% are singletons. The source material was peripheral blood, sampled on day 0 of AZD1222 vaccination. The source of these receptors is an adult in good health.

The V and J genes are TRBV7-8 and TRBJ2-3, with D unresolved. From germline, CDR1 is SGHVS and CDR2 FQNEAQ. CDR3 length equals 13 residues. V was clipped by 5 bases and J by 3 bases, with 9 bases between them. In DNA, the CDR3 is TGTGCCAGCAGCGCCCAACTAACAGATACGCAGTATTTT. This sequence encodes CASSAQLTDTQYF.

This clone has only one observation. CDR3 DNA sequence: TGTGCCAGCACAAATTCCGGAAACACCATATATTTT. This encodes CASTNSGNTIYF. This chain uses TRBV28 with TRBJ1-3; D is undetermined. CDR3 length: 12 amino acids. CDR1 is MDHEN, CDR2 SYDVKM, per germline. V lost 7 bases and J 4 bases, leaving 8 bases between the germline ends. The full variable domain, with the rest looked up from reference TRBV28 and TRBJ1-3, is DVKVTQSSRYLVKRTGEKVFLECVQDMDHENMFWYRQDPGLGLRLIYFSYDVKMKEKGDIPEGYSVSREKKERFSLILESASTNQTSMYLCASTNSGNTIYFGEGSWLTVV.

The J gene is TRBJ2-3, the V gene TRBV7-3, with 7 bases lining up with TRBD2. The junction had 3 bases not matched to a gene; V was cut back by 2 bases and J by 4 bases. The CDR3 runs 14 residues. From germline, CDR1 is SGHTA and CDR2 FQGTGA. DNA of the CDR3: TGTGCCAGCAGCTTAGGGAGGGGCGCAGATACGCAGTATTTT. This codes for CASSLGRGADTQYF.

The chain employs TRBV27 and TRBJ1-1; 9 bases map to TRBD1. The CDR3 is 15 amino acids. After removal of 2 bases from V and 4 bases from J, the junction contained 5 bases not matched to a gene. Germline-derived CDR1 and CDR2 are MNHEY and SMNVEV (reference sequence). This chain's CDR3 is CASSLRGTGSTEAFF. In nucleotides, the CDR3 is TGTGCCAGCAGTTTACGTGGGACAGGGTCCACTGAAGCTTTCTTT.

V and J are TRBV9 and TRBJ2-3, with D maybe TRBD1 (6 bases). Deletions cut 0 bases from V and 2 bases from J, with 10 bases between. From germline, CDR1 is SGDLS and CDR2 YYNGEE. CDR3 length equals 15 residues. The CDR3 protein is CASSVDGQYTDTQYF. CDR3 sequence (DNA): TGTGCCAGCAGCGTAGATGGACAGTACACAGATACGCAGTATTTT. The complete variable domain, with remaining parts taken from reference TRBV9 and TRBJ2-3, reads DSGVTQTPKHLITATGQRVTLRCSPRSGDLSVYWYQQSLDQGLQFLIQYYNGEERAKGNILERFSAQQFPDLHSELNLSSLELGDSALYFCASSVDGQYTDTQYFGPGTRLTVL.

There are a few counts of this clone. The rearrangement uses TRBV2 and TRBJ2-7; possible D gene TRBD2, 5 bases. This CDR3 contains 12 residues. The germline V and J ends were trimmed by 1 base and 6 bases, with 7 bases remaining between them. In germline, CDR1 is SNHLY, CDR2 FYNNEI. CDR3 sequence reads: CASSEDRGEQYF. DNA of the CDR3: TGTGCCAGCAGTGAAGACCGGGGCGAGCAGTACTTC. Full variable domain (outside the CDR3, taken from reference TRBV2 and TRBJ2-7): EPEVTQTPSHQVTQMGQEVILRCVPISNHLYFYWYRQILGQKVEFLVSFYNNEISEKSEIFDDQFSVERPDGSNFTLKIRSTKLEDSAMYFCASSEDRGEQYFGPGTRLTVT.

The chain recombines TRBV5-4 with TRBJ1-2; the D gene is possibly TRBD1 (6 bases). This CDR3 spans 15 amino acids. Germline loops: CDR1 SGHNT, CDR2 YYREEE (reference sequence). V was clipped by 0 bases and J by 0 bases, with 9 bases between them. The CDR3, as DNA: TGTGCCAGCAGCTTGGAGGGGGGTGCTAACTATGGCTACACCTTC. Its protein is CASSLEGGANYGYTF.

The chain couples TRBV5-1 to TRBJ1-1; 7 nucleotides align to TRBD1. The CDR3 has 15 residues. V gave up 0 bases and J gave up 0 bases; unmatched junction bases: 2. The germline V gene encodes CDR1 SGHRS and CDR2 YFSETQ. The CDR3 nucleotides are TGCGCCAGCAGCTTGGAAGACAGGGTGAACACTGAAGCTTTCTTT. Translated, it gives CASSLEDRVNTEAFF.

The J gene is TRBJ2-2, the V gene TRBV11-2; 9 nucleotides line up with TRBD1. Trimming removed 4 bases from V and 3 bases from J; junction bases left unmatched: 6. Germline assignment: CDR1 SGHAT and CDR2 FQNNGV. The CDR3 extends over 16 amino acids. CDR3 bases: TGTGCCAGCAGCTACACAGGGGGCGCCGACACCGGGGAGCTGTTTTTT. It specifies CASSYTGGADTGELFF.

The J gene is TRBJ2-7, the V gene TRBV14; D is possibly TRBD1 (5 bases). This CDR3 comprises 12 residues. The V gene's germline CDR1 is SGHDN and CDR2 FVKESK. V was cut by 5 bases and J by 3 bases, with 8 bases left in between. CDR3: CASSGHGYEQYF. CDR3 coding DNA: TGTGCCAGCAGCGGACATGGCTACGAGCAGTACTTC.

The chain has TRBV5-1 and TRBJ1-6; no firm D call. Trimming left V 0 bases short and J 7 bases short, with 8 bases between. Per germline, CDR1 SGHRS and CDR2 YFSETQ. The CDR3 has 14 residues. The CDR3 region is CASSLVVANSPLHF. Here the CDR3 DNA reads TGCGCCAGCAGCTTGGTAGTTGCCAATTCACCCCTCCACTTT.

This chain uses TRBV28 with TRBJ2-3; no clear D gene. Germline values: CDR1 MDHEN, CDR2 SYDVKM. The V gene lost 10 bases and the J gene lost 8 bases, with 22 bases spanning the gap. This CDR3 comprises 14 residues. As DNA, the CDR3 is TGTGCCACCCGATCCTCCCAAAGTGTTGGTACGCAGTATTTT. The encoded protein is CATRSSQSVGTQYF.

The gene calls are TRBV30 and TRBJ2-7, with TRBD1 identical over 9 bases. Germline trimming cut 0 bases from V and 6 bases from J; bases unmatched to any gene: 3. The length of the CDR3 is 13 residues. Germline lookup yields CDR1 GTSNPN and CDR2 SVGIG (reference sequence). The CDR3 loop is CAWSVGTGLEQYF. CDR3 nucleotides: TGTGCCTGGAGTGTAGGGACAGGGCTCGAGCAGTACTTC.

This chain connects TRBV11-2 to TRBJ2-2; D call uncertain. CDR3 length: 13 amino acids. V was clipped by 3 bases and J by 7 bases, with 9 bases between them. Germline CDR1 SGHAT, CDR2 FQNNGV. The CDR3 region is CASSFGFGGELFF. Written as DNA, the CDR3 is TGTGCCAGCAGCTTTGGATTCGGCGGGGAGCTGTTTTTT.

The rearrangement links TRBV5-4 to TRBJ2-1, with 8 bases aligning to TRBD2. Germline V lookup: CDR1 SGHNT, CDR2 YYREEE (reference sequence). V trimming: 0 bases; J trimming: 4 bases; junction bases outside the gene matches: 3. The CDR3 loop spans 15 amino acids. This CDR3 reads CASSLDQRGYNEQFF. Here the CDR3 DNA reads TGTGCCAGCAGCTTGGACCAGCGGGGGTACAATGAGCAGTTCTTC. The full variable domain, its missing parts supplied by reference TRBV5-4 and TRBJ2-1, is ETGVTQSPTHLIKTRGQQVTLRCSSQSGHNTVSWYQQALGQGPQFIFQYYREEENGRGNFPPRFSGLQFPNYSSELNVNALELDDSALYLCASSLDQRGYNEQFFGPGTRLTVL.

The rearrangement links TRBV7-9 to TRBJ1-1; the D is unclear. V dropped 5 bases and J dropped 1 base, with 11 bases sitting between them. The CDR3 length is 14 residues. Germline CDR1 reads SEHNR; CDR2 reads FQNEAQ (reference sequence). The CDR3 sequence: CASSPPSGNTEAFF. The CDR3 DNA reads TGTGCCAGCAGCCCCCCCTCCGGGAACACTGAAGCTTTCTTT. Complete variable domain (other parts from reference TRBV7-9 and TRBJ1-1): DTGVSQNPRHKITKRGQNVTFRCDPISEHNRLYWYRQTLGQGPEFLTYFQNEAQLEKSRLLSDRFSAERPKGSFSTLEIQRTEQGDSAMYLCASSPPSGNTEAFFGQGTRLTVV.

The chain couples TRBV28 to TRBJ2-7; TRBD1 matches at 7 bases. V was pared by 7 bases and J by 3 bases, with 9 bases of the junction left unmatched. Per the germline V gene, CDR1 is MDHEN and CDR2 is SYDVKM. The CDR3 runs 14 residues. CDR3 residues: CASKARPGGYEQYF. The CDR3 nucleotides are TGTGCCAGCAAGGCCCGTCCAGGGGGCTACGAGCAGTACTTC. Filled out from reference TRBV28 and TRBJ2-7, the complete variable domain reads DVKVTQSSRYLVKRTGEKVFLECVQDMDHENMFWYRQDPGLGLRLIYFSYDVKMKEKGDIPEGYSVSREKKERFSLILESASTNQTSMYLCASKARPGGYEQYFGPGTRLTVT.

This clone was counted a single time. Written as DNA, the CDR3 is TGTGCCAGCAGCTCCGACAGGTCTTTCCAAGAGACCCAGTACTTC. It encodes CASSSDRSFQETQYF. The chain couples TRBV7-9 to TRBJ2-5; tentatively, D is TRBD1 (6 bases). Germline V CDR1 and CDR2: SEHNR, FQNEAQ (reference sequence). The CDR3 totals 15 residues. V gave up 4 bases and J gave up 1 base, with 13 bases separating them.